Below are 32 T cell receptor beta chains sequenced from a single sample in a study of shared clonotypes between healthy human individuals. Sequencing used immunoSEQ multiplex PCR; TCRdb keeps in-frame clones, though not all of them. The table lists around 1,000,000 clones, roughly 77% of them singletons. Sequenced: memory CD4+ T cells from PBMCs. Subset: CD45RA-negative fraction. Receptors were obtained from a man between 18 and 35 years old in good health. Some clones in this sample may be carry-over from other donors' samples.

The chain links TRBV28 to TRBJ2-5; D call uncertain. The length of the CDR3 is 12 residues. Germline V gives CDR1 MDHEN, CDR2 SYDVKM. Deletions cut 5 bases from V and 4 bases from J, with 8 bases between. The CDR3 is CASSRAGETQYF. The CDR3 DNA follows: TGTGCCAGCAGTAGGGCCGGAGAGACCCAGTACTTC.

The genes are TRBV28 and TRBJ2-7; tentative D call: TRBD2 (5 bases). Germline CDR1 is MDHEN and CDR2 is SYDVKM. There are 14 residues in the CDR3. The germline V and J ends were trimmed by 7 bases and 2 bases, with 15 bases remaining between them. The DNA of the CDR3 is TGTGCCAGCATGGGAGCACGGGCGGCCTACGAGCAGTACTTC. Amino acid sequence: CASMGARAAYEQYF.

Remarks on this clone: This sample also contains other DNA sequences that code for the same CDR3. V is TRBV5-1 and J is TRBJ2-1; 11 bases align to TRBD2. Germline-derived CDR1 and CDR2 are SGHRS and YFSETQ. With 4 bases clipped from V and 3 bases from J, the junction kept 6 bases outside the gene matches. The CDR3 extends over 16 amino acids. The CDR3 here is CASSPTGTSGYNEQFF. CDR3 in DNA: TGCGCCAGCAGCCCCACCGGGACTAGCGGCTACAATGAGCAGTTCTTC.

The chain has TRBV9 and TRBJ2-3; 7 positions agree with TRBD2. CDR3 length: 16 amino acids. Trimming removed 4 bases from V and 1 base from J; junction bases left unmatched: 9. CDR1 SGDLS and CDR2 YYNGEE come from the germline V gene. DNA of the CDR3: TGTGCCAGCAGCACAGGTGGAACTAGCGGCACAGATACGCAGTATTTT. This translates into CASSTGGTSGTDTQYF.

J is TRBJ2-7 and V is TRBV10-3; 7 bases are a match to TRBD2. The CDR3 has 14 residues. V lost 4 bases to trimming and J lost 0 bases; unmatched junction nucleotides: 3. Germline values: CDR1 ENHRY, CDR2 SYGVKD. In nucleotides, the CDR3 is TGTGCCATCAGTGCGGGGGGTAGCTCCTACGAGCAGTACTTC. This gives the protein CAISAGGSSYEQYF.

V is TRBV6-5 and J is TRBJ2-7, with a tentative D call TRBD1 (6 bases). The length of the CDR3 is 13 residues. Looked up from germline, CDR1 is MNHEY and CDR2 is SVGAGI. Trimming left V 6 bases short and J 1 base short, with 10 bases between. The CDR3 loop reads CASSPGQSYEQYF. The CDR3 nucleotides read TGTGCCAGCAGCCCCGGACAGTCCTACGAGCAGTACTTC.

This chain links TRBV10-3 with TRBJ2-3, with TRBD2 matching over 7 bases. The CDR3 extends over 15 amino acids. Losses at the gene ends were 4 bases for V and 1 base for J; bases not matched to a gene: 5. CDR1 and CDR2 from the germline V gene are ENHRY and SYGVKD. CDR3 nucleotide sequence: TGTGCCATCAGTGTTGTCAGCGGGGGCACAGATACGCAGTATTTT. It is translated as CAISVVSGGTDTQYF.

The chain recombines TRBV5-1 with TRBJ1-2; D may be TRBD1 (5 bases). The CDR3 sequence is 15 residues long. The germline V gene encodes CDR1 SGHRS and CDR2 YFSETQ. Trimming left V 4 bases short and J 4 bases short, with 17 bases between. The CDR3 DNA follows: TGCGCCAGCAGCCCTAGGGACCCGGCGGCCTATGGCTACACCTTC. Translation gives CASSPRDPAAYGYTF. Combining the CDR3 with reference TRBV5-1 and TRBJ1-2 gives the whole variable domain KAGVTQTPRYLIKTRGQQVTLSCSPISGHRSVSWYQQTPGQGLQFLFEYFSETQRNKGNFPGRFSGRQFSNSRSEMNVSTLELGDSALYLCASSPRDPAAYGYTFGSGTRLTVV.

The chain combines TRBV2 with TRBJ2-1; D is unclear. Per the germline V gene, CDR1 is SNHLY and CDR2 is FYNNEI. Between the trimmed V and J ends, which lost 4 bases and 8 bases, there was a span of 9 bases. The CDR3 is 12 residues long. The CDR3 spells CASSAISYEQFF. The CDR3, as DNA: TGTGCCAGCAGTGCAATCTCTTATGAGCAGTTCTTC. Using reference TRBV2 and TRBJ2-1 for the parts outside the CDR3, the full variable domain is EPEVTQTPSHQVTQMGQEVILRCVPISNHLYFYWYRQILGQKVEFLVSFYNNEISEKSEIFDDQFSVERPDGSNFTLKIRSTKLEDSAMYFCASSAISYEQFFGPGTRLTVL.

This chain uses TRBV6-6 with TRBJ1-2, with a weak D call TRBD1 (5 bases). Trimming removed 0 bases from V and 1 base from J, with 9 bases in between. Germline loops: CDR1 MNHNY, CDR2 SVGAGI (reference sequence). The CDR3 spans 15 residues. CDR3 amino acids: CASSYSTDINYGYTF. For the CDR3, the DNA is TGTGCCAGCAGTTACTCGACAGACATTAACTATGGCTACACCTTC.

The chain couples TRBV7-9 to TRBJ2-5, with TRBD2 matching over 8 bases. V lost 2 bases, J lost 2 bases, and 13 bases stayed unmatched. Per germline, CDR1 SEHNR and CDR2 FQNEAQ (reference sequence). The CDR3 runs to 18 residues. The CDR3 is CASSLRPGGPTLQETQYF. Here the CDR3 DNA reads TGTGCCAGCAGCTTACGCCCGGGAGGGCCCACCTTACAAGAGACCCAGTACTTC.

This clone came up a few times. The chain uses TRBV5-1 and TRBJ1-4, with D maybe TRBD1 (5 bases). The CDR3 sequence is 14 residues long. V lost 1 base, J lost 6 bases, and 10 bases lay in between. In germline, CDR1 is SGHRS, CDR2 YFSETQ. CDR3 DNA sequence: TGCGCCAGCAGCTTGAGAGGGGACGATGAAAAACTGTTTTTT. This codes for CASSLRGDDEKLFF.

The chain employs TRBV7-6 and TRBJ2-5; 7 bases map to TRBD2. The germline gives CDR1 SGHVS, CDR2 FNYEAQ. The ends lost 1 base at V and 2 bases at J; junction bases unmatched: 4. The CDR3 has 15 amino acids. CDR3 sequence reads: CASSLGGGGQETQYF. CDR3 sequence (DNA): TGTGCCAGCAGCTTAGGGGGGGGAGGGCAAGAGACCCAGTACTTC.

J is TRBJ2-2 and V is TRBV21-1; TRBD2, as called in the table, went unchecked against the DNA. TRBV21-1 constitutes a pseudogene. The CDR3 spans 17 residues. CDR3 amino acids: CASSKVGLADNTGELFF. CDR3 sequence (DNA): TGTGCCAGCAGCAAGGTGGGACTAGCAGATAACACCGGGGAGCTGTTTTTT.

This clone has only a few counts. The CDR3 coding sequence is TGTGCCAGCTCACCACGAAAACCCTCAACAGGAGAGAACACTGAAGCTTTCTTT. Translating gives CASSPRKPSTGENTEAFF. The chain is built from TRBV18 and TRBJ1-1; the D gene is possibly TRBD1 (5 bases). V was trimmed by 1 base and J by 1 base, leaving 19 bases between them. The germline CDR1 and CDR2 sequences are KGHSH and LQKENI. The CDR3 contains 18 residues.

Note on this clone: This may arise from a read error, as a much more abundant clone is one base away. In the same sample, other DNA sequences code for this CDR3. V and J are TRBV30 and TRBJ2-7, with D unclear. CDR3 length: 9 amino acids. CDR1 is GTSNPN, CDR2 SVGIG, per germline (reference sequence). The chain's CDR3 is CAFRGVQYF. CDR3 nucleotide sequence: TGTGCCTTCCGTGGTGTGCAGTACTTT.

The genes are TRBV7-9 and TRBJ1-4; D is unclear. V was trimmed by 3 bases and J by 0 bases, leaving 5 bases between them. Germline loops: CDR1 SEHNR, CDR2 FQNEAQ (reference sequence). This CDR3 has 14 amino acids. Written as DNA, the CDR3 is TGTGCCAGCAGCTTTAGGGCAACTAATGAAAAACTGTTTTTT. Amino acids: CASSFRATNEKLFF.

This clone was observed once. CDR3: CASSLGRGSSYNEQFF. CDR3 DNA: TGCGCCAGCAGCTTGGGTCGGGGGAGCTCCTACAATGAGCAGTTCTTC. The J gene is TRBJ2-1, the V gene TRBV5-1; tentatively, D is TRBD2 (6 bases). The germline gives CDR1 SGHRS, CDR2 YFSETQ. The CDR3 runs 16 residues. Trimming pared 0 bases from V and 0 bases from J, leaving 10 bases between.

This clone appeared a few times. The V gene is TRBV9, the J gene TRBJ2-3; 10 nucleotides align to TRBD2. The V gene's germline CDR1 is SGDLS and CDR2 YYNGEE. V gave up 8 bases and J gave up 5 bases; unmatched junction bases: 5. The CDR3 is 13 residues long. CDR3 loop: CASNLAGVDTQYF. For the CDR3, the DNA is TGTGCCAGTAATCTAGCGGGAGTAGATACGCAGTATTTT. The entire variable domain, with the rest obtained from reference TRBV9 and TRBJ2-3, is as follows: DSGVTQTPKHLITATGQRVTLRCSPRSGDLSVYWYQQSLDQGLQFLIQYYNGEERAKGNILERFSAQQFPDLHSELNLSSLELGDSALYFCASNLAGVDTQYFGPGTRLTVL.

Comments on this clone: Other DNA sequences in the sample encode the same CDR3. The chain uses TRBV6-5 and TRBJ1-5; D is ambiguous. The CDR3 runs 13 residues. Germline V gene lookup returns CDR1 MNHEY and CDR2 SVGAGI. Trimming took off 6 bases at V and 2 bases at J, with 8 bases between the two ends. The CDR3 DNA sequence: TGTGCCAGCAGCCCCCGTGGCAATCAGCCCCAGCATTTT. It is translated as CASSPRGNQPQHF.

CDR3 in DNA: TGTGCCAGCTCACTCGGGACACCCATGAACACTGAAGCTTTCTTT. Its translation: CASSLGTPMNTEAFF. The chain joins TRBV18 to TRBJ1-1; D may be TRBD1 (6 bases). The CDR3 is 15 amino acids. V was pared by 4 bases and J by 0 bases, with 12 bases between. Germline V gene lookup returns CDR1 KGHSH and CDR2 LQKENI.

This clone was detected once. The rearrangement uses TRBV5-4 and TRBJ2-3; D may correspond to TRBD1 or TRBD2 (5 bases each). The CDR3 covers 16 residues. Germline V gene data show CDR1 as SGHNT and CDR2 as YYREEE (reference sequence). Trimming cost V 1 base and J 1 base, with 13 bases left between them. CDR3 sequence (DNA): TGTGCCAGCAGCTTGATGGTGCTGGGGGGCACAGATACGCAGTATTTT. Amino acids: CASSLMVLGGTDTQYF.

V gene TRBV5-4 combines with J gene TRBJ1-2; D perhaps matches TRBD1 (5 bases). The CDR3 runs to 15 residues. The V and J ends lost 3 bases and 4 bases respectively, with 16 bases between them. Germline CDR1 is SGHNT and CDR2 is YYREEE (reference sequence). The CDR3 loop is CASSSRIGGSYGYTF. DNA of the CDR3: TGTGCCAGCAGCTCGAGGATTGGGGGGAGCTATGGCTACACCTTC.

This clone occurred a few times. In the same sample, other DNA sequences code for this CDR3. This chain uses TRBV11-2 with TRBJ1-1, with 8 bases that match TRBD1. Germline V lookup: CDR1 SGHAT, CDR2 FQNNGV. This CDR3 region has 15 residues. The V segment lost 5 bases and the J segment 0 bases; nucleotides outside the gene matches: 5. As DNA, the CDR3 is TGTGCCAGCAGCCCTCGACAGGGGTTGAACACTGAAGCTTTCTTT. This gives the protein CASSPRQGLNTEAFF.

J is TRBJ1-5 and V is TRBV6-6; D is unresolved. The ends were cut back, 5 bases at V and 4 bases at J, with 12 bases in the middle. The germline V gene has CDR1 MNHNY and CDR2 SVGAGI (reference sequence). CDR3 length: 14 amino acids. CDR3 amino acids: CASSRSPVNQPQHF. CDR3 nucleotides: TGTGCCAGCAGTCGTAGCCCAGTGAATCAGCCCCAGCATTTT.

The rearrangement joins TRBV6-6 to TRBJ2-1; no definite D call. Germline V lookup: CDR1 MNHNY, CDR2 SVGAGI (reference sequence). This CDR3 is 16 amino acids long. The ends were cut back, 7 bases at V and 0 bases at J, with 16 bases in the middle. The CDR3 region is CASTSEVESSYNEQFF. CDR3 nucleotide sequence: TGTGCCAGCACCTCCGAGGTGGAGAGCTCCTACAATGAGCAGTTCTTC.

This chain connects TRBV7-2 to TRBJ1-4, with a tentative D call TRBD1 (6 bases). Germline V gene data show CDR1 as SGHTA and CDR2 as FQGNSA. V was trimmed by 6 bases and J by 2 bases, leaving 13 bases between them. The CDR3 consists of 15 residues. CDR3: CASRDTGPTNEKLFF. DNA for the CDR3: TGTGCCAGCAGAGATACAGGGCCTACTAATGAAAAACTGTTTTTT.

The V gene is TRBV27, the J gene TRBJ2-7; maybe TRBD1 (6 bases). The CDR3 is made up of 15 amino acids. In germline, CDR1 is MNHEY, CDR2 SMNVEV (reference sequence). The V end lost 8 bases, the J end lost 3 bases, and 20 bases lay between the germline ends. In DNA, the CDR3 is TGTGCCAGCTGGCATTTCGGGACACCGATCTACGAGCAGTACTTC. This translates into CASWHFGTPIYEQYF.

The J gene is TRBJ2-4, the V gene TRBV19, with D possibly being TRBD1 or TRBD2 (5 bases each). Trimming pared 4 bases from V and 1 base from J, leaving 8 bases between. The CDR3 spans 14 residues. Germline-derived CDR1 and CDR2 are LNHDA and SQIVND (reference sequence). CDR3 sequence reads: CASSRGEAKNIQYF. CDR3 DNA sequence: TGTGCCAGTAGTAGAGGGGAGGCCAAAAACATTCAGTACTTC.

This chain uses TRBV7-4 with TRBJ2-1, with 10 positions matching TRBD2. This CDR3 spans 15 amino acids. J lost 2 bases, V lost 7 bases, and 5 bases had no gene match. The germline CDR1 and CDR2 sequences are SGHVT and SQSDAQ. CDR3 sequence: CASTISGRAYNEQFF. The CDR3 DNA follows: TGTGCCAGCACCATAAGCGGGAGGGCCTACAATGAGCAGTTCTTC.

This chain uses TRBV18 with TRBJ1-1; D unresolved. V lost 8 bases, J lost 3 bases, and 13 bases lay in between. Germline lookup yields CDR1 KGHSH and CDR2 LQKENI. CDR3 length: 13 amino acids. In nucleotides, the CDR3 is TGTGCCAGCGTCCAACTCCTGGACACTGAAGCTTTCTTT. This codes for CASVQLLDTEAFF. Together with reference TRBV18 and TRBJ1-1, the CDR3 gives the full variable domain: NAGVMQNPRHLVRRRGQEARLRCSPMKGHSHVYWYRQLPEEGLKFMVYLQKENIIDESGMPKERFSAEFPKEGPSILRIQQVVRGDSAAYFCASVQLLDTEAFFGQGTRLTVV.

The rearrangement uses TRBV5-5 and TRBJ1-1, with TRBD1 identical over 8 bases. J was trimmed by 0 bases and V by 5 bases; bases with no gene match: 6. The CDR3 totals 15 residues. Germline V lookup: CDR1 SGHKS, CDR2 YYEKEE (reference sequence). The CDR3 loop reads CASSSRGQVNTEAFF. The CDR3 nucleotides read TGTGCCAGCAGTTCCCGGGGACAGGTGAACACTGAAGCTTTCTTT.